This record looks at one TCR beta chain sequence and its context. The data are from a study of blood T cell repertoires in COVID-19. Study-wide context: The origin of the acute and convalescent COVID-19 samples was the United States, Italy and Spain.

The trim removed 0 bases at V and 6 bases at J, leaving 7 bases unmatched. The CDR3 is 14 residues long. Germline V gene lookup returns CDR1 GTSNPN and CDR2 SVGIG (reference sequence). In the authors' methods: Estimation of nucleated cell counts was performed using reference gene primer amplification. TCRdb's table, derived via immunoSEQ multiplex PCR, lists solely in-frame clones and lacks some. V and J calls plus clone size are reproduced from that table; the DNA served to infer D and trimming. The sample has some 58,000 clones, about 87% seen once. This receptor was obtained from a human donor in a cohort sampled during active COVID-19. The sample was peripheral blood. The chain combines TRBV30 with TRBJ1-2; 7 nucleotides line up with TRBD1. CDR3 loop: CAWSVLAGGNGYTF. CDR3 coding DNA: TGTGCCTGGAGTGTGTTAGCAGGGGGGAATGGCTACACCTTC. Complete variable domain (other parts from reference TRBV30 and TRBJ1-2): SQTIHQWPATLVQPVGSPLSLECTVEGTSNPNLYWYRQAAGRGLQLLFYSVGIGQISSEVPQNLSASRPQDRQFILSSKKLLLSDSGFYLCAWSVLAGGNGYTFGSGTRLTVV.